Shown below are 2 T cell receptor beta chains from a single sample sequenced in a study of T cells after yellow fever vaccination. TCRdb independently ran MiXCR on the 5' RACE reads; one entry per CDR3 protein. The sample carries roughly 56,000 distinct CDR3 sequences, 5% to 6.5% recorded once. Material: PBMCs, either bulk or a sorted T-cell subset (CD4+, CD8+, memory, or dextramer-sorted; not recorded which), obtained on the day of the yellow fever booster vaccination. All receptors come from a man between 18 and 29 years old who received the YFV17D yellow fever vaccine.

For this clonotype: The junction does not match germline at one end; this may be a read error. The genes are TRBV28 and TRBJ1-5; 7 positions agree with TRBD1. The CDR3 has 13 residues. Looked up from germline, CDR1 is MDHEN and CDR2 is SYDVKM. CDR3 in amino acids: CASSRQGSQPKHF. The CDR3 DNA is TGTGCCAGCAGCCGACAGGGATCTCAGCCCAAGCATTTT.

The chain's CDR3 is CASSLTDIRQGTGETQYF. The CDR3 DNA is TGTGCCAGCAGCTTAACGGACATAAGACAGGGCACGGGGGAGACCCAGTACTTC. This rearrangement joins TRBV7-2 to TRBJ2-5; 7 positions agree with TRBD1. The CDR3 is made up of 18 amino acids. Germline CDR1 and CDR2: SGHTA and FQGNSA. V lost 2 bases and J lost 5; bases outside the gene matches: 17.